The sequence of this T cell receptor (beta chain) was determined in a study of blood T cell repertoires in COVID-19. Study in general: T cells, B-cell-depleted T cells, or PBMCs provided the cDNA or gDNA that served as material.

In the source study's methods: Estimation of nucleated cell counts relied on the amplification of reference gene primers. Repertoires were generated with immunoSEQ multiplex PCR, while TCRdb's copy carries only in-frame clones and drops some. V and J calls and clone size are those listed in that table; D and trimming were worked out from the DNA. The sample has approximately 100,000 clones; 84% are singletons. CDR3 length: 15 residues. The J segment lost 8 bases and the V segment lost 3 bases, leaving 9 bases of the junction unmatched. Germline CDR1 is SGDLS and CDR2 is YYNGEE. The receptor was derived from a human donor in a cohort sampled during active COVID-19. Sequencing was carried out using peripheral blood. The J gene is TRBJ2-1, the V gene TRBV9, with 9 bases fitting TRBD2. The CDR3 DNA reads TGTGCCAGCAGCGCCGTGGCGGGGGGGCCCTATGAGCAGTTCTTC. It specifies CASSAVAGGPYEQFF. Looking up the rest from reference TRBV9 and TRBJ2-1 gives the full variable domain: DSGVTQTPKHLITATGQRVTLRCSPRSGDLSVYWYQQSLDQGLQFLIQYYNGEERAKGNILERFSAQQFPDLHSELNLSSLELGDSALYFCASSAVAGGPYEQFFGPGTRLTVL.